Presented here are 21 T cell receptor beta chains from one specimen sequenced in a study of persistence of HIV-infected CD4 T cells. Their antigens are not known. The immunoSEQ assay was version 4, run in survey mode. This table comes from immunoSEQ multiplex PCR, and its TCRdb copy is limited to in-frame clones, with some not included. This sample has 50,000 or so clones, with around 75% found just once. Lysates of CMV-infected fibroblasts at around 9.1 ug/mL stimulated these cells. CD40L-negative CD69-negative CD45RO-high memory CD4+ T cells were sorted as populations depleted of antigen-responding cells. The material was CD4+ T cells sorted from PBMCs after approximately 20-hour stimulation, obtained from a patient who received antiretroviral therapy. All receptors derive from an adult man with HIV who was CMV-seropositive.

The chain is built from TRBV10-1 and TRBJ2-3; D is ambiguous. The CDR3 consists of 13 residues. Looked up from germline, CDR1 is WNHNN and CDR2 is SYGVQD (reference sequence). The germline V and J ends were trimmed by 4 bases and 5 bases, with 10 bases remaining between them. Written as DNA, the CDR3 is TGCGCCAGCAGTGGTACATTGGGAGATACGCAGTATTTT. Encoded protein: CASSGTLGDTQYF.

The V gene is TRBV30, the J gene TRBJ2-1; 14 nucleotides match TRBD2. With 2 bases clipped from V and 7 bases from J, the junction kept 4 bases outside the gene matches. The CDR3 totals 15 residues. Germline loops: CDR1 GTSNPN, CDR2 SVGIG (reference sequence). CDR3 region: CAWSKGLAGENEQFF. The CDR3 nucleotides read TGTGCCTGGAGTAAGGGACTAGCGGGAGAGAATGAGCAGTTCTTC.

The CDR3 nucleotides read TGTGCCAGCAGCTTAGGAACTAGCGGTAGGGATGAGCAGTTCTTC. Translating it yields CASSLGTSGRDEQFF. The V call is TRBV7-3, the J call TRBJ2-1, with 8 bases that match TRBD2. This CDR3 region has 15 residues. V trimming: 2 bases; J trimming: 8 bases; junction bases outside the gene matches: 8. The germline V gene encodes CDR1 SGHTA and CDR2 FQGTGA. Looking up the rest from reference TRBV7-3 and TRBJ2-1 gives the full variable domain: GAGVSQTPSNKVTEKGKYVELRCDPISGHTALYWYRQSLGQGPEFLIYFQGTGAADDSGLPNDRFFAVRPEGSVSTLKIQRTERGDSAVYLCASSLGTSGRDEQFFGPGTRLTVL.

A few counts support this clone. The V and J genes are TRBV6-1 and TRBJ1-6; tentatively, D is TRBD1 (5 bases). Germline V gene lookup returns CDR1 MNHNS and CDR2 SASEGT. V gave up 1 base and J gave up 14 bases, with 15 bases separating them. The CDR3 is 14 amino acids. The CDR3 DNA is TGTGCCAGCAGTGAAGAAACAGGATGGGGTTCCCTCCACTTT. Translated, it gives CASSEETGWGSLHF.

The CDR3 loop reads CAISPRGSEAFF. The CDR3 DNA follows: TGTGCCATCAGTCCCAGGGGGTCTGAAGCTTTCTTT. The chain couples TRBV10-3 to TRBJ1-1; 7 bases are a match to TRBD1. V was pared by 5 bases and J by 6 bases, with 3 bases of the junction left unmatched. CDR1 and CDR2 (germline): ENHRY, SYGVKD. CDR3 length: 12 amino acids.

The J gene is TRBJ1-2, the V gene TRBV30; 10 positions agree with TRBD1. Per the germline V gene, CDR1 is GTSNPN and CDR2 is SVGIG (reference sequence). The CDR3 consists of 13 residues. V lost 7 bases, J lost 7 bases, and 9 bases stayed unmatched. The CDR3 sequence is CASDRGRESGYTF. As DNA, the CDR3 is TGTGCCTCCGACAGGGGGCGAGAGAGTGGCTACACCTTC.

V is TRBV19 and J is TRBJ1-5; unclear D gene. In germline, CDR1 is LNHDA, CDR2 SQIVND (reference sequence). Trimming shortened V by 9 bases and J by 5 bases, and 20 bases separated the two germline ends. The CDR3 totals 15 residues. Here the CDR3 reads CASPSSNPRHQPQHF. CDR3 nucleotides: TGTGCCAGCCCCTCGTCCAACCCAAGGCATCAGCCCCAGCATTTT.

The genes are TRBV5-1 and TRBJ2-1; D not certain. The V end was cut by 4 bases, the J end by 9 bases, with 17 bases between. Germline CDR1 SGHRS, CDR2 YFSETQ. This CDR3 region has 14 residues. The CDR3 region has the DNA TGCGCCAGCAGCATCGGTCTAGTCTGGGGTGAGCAGTTCTTC. Translated: CASSIGLVWGEQFF.

CDR3 in amino acids: CASSSPLAGRFYNEQFF. For the CDR3, the DNA is TGTGCCAGCAGCTCACCACTAGCGGGAAGATTCTACAATGAGCAGTTCTTC. This chain joins TRBV5-4 and TRBJ2-1, with 10 nucleotides matching TRBD2. With V trimmed by 3 bases and J by 3 bases, 9 bases remained unmatched. The germline CDR1 and CDR2 sequences are SGHNT and YYREEE (reference sequence). There are 17 residues in the CDR3.

This clone was detected once. The DNA for the CDR3 is TGTGCCAGCAGCCCTAGGACAGGAGCAAACTATGGCTACACCTTC. Protein sequence: CASSPRTGANYGYTF. The chain uses TRBV3-1 (or the pseudogene TRBV3-2) and TRBJ1-2, with TRBD1 matching over 7 bases. The germline CDR1 and CDR2 sequences are LGHDT and YNNKEL (reference sequence). J was trimmed by 2 bases and V by 4 bases; bases with no gene match: 7. There are 15 residues in the CDR3.

The rearrangement uses TRBV5-1 and TRBJ1-1; the D gene is possibly TRBD1 (6 bases). This CDR3 has 17 amino acids. The germline V gene has CDR1 SGHRS and CDR2 YFSETQ. V gave up 4 bases and J gave up 1 base, with 20 bases separating them. CDR3 sequence (DNA): TGCGCCAGCAGCCGTATGACAGGATATAGCCCGAACACTGAAGCTTTCTTT. Translating it yields CASSRMTGYSPNTEAFF.

This clone was seen only once. This sequence joins TRBV29-1 and TRBJ1-1; 7 bases map to TRBD1. Germline values: CDR1 SQVTM, CDR2 ANQGSEA. The V and J ends lost 2 bases and 1 base, in that order; junction bases with no gene match: 1. The CDR3 consists of 13 residues. The CDR3 loop is CSVERQGNTEAFF. CDR3 coding DNA: TGCAGCGTTGAACGACAGGGGAACACTGAAGCTTTCTTT.

This clone showed up just once. V is TRBV12-3 or TRBV12-4 and J is TRBJ1-1; 7 nucleotides line up with TRBD1. The CDR3 totals 13 residues. Trimming took 6 bases from V and 4 from J; bases not matched to a gene: 5. This CDR3 is CASRVQGGTEAFF. The DNA of the CDR3 is TGTGCCAGCAGGGTTCAGGGGGGCACTGAAGCTTTCTTT.

The V and J genes are TRBV4-1 and TRBJ2-2; 9 bases match TRBD1. This CDR3 region has 20 residues. V trimming: 0 bases; J trimming: 6 bases; junction bases outside the gene matches: 17. Germline V lookup: CDR1 MGHRA, CDR2 YSYEKL. In nucleotides, the CDR3 is TGCGCCAGCAGCCAAGAGGTTGGGACAGGGACGATTAGAGGCGCCGGGGAGCTGTTTTTT. Translating gives CASSQEVGTGTIRGAGELFF.

The V call is TRBV23-1, the J call TRBJ1-2; tentatively, D is TRBD1 (6 bases). Being an ORF, TRBV23-1 has a function that is uncertain. The V end was cut by 4 bases, the J end by 2 bases, with 11 bases between. The CDR3 covers 14 residues. CDR3 in DNA: TGCGCCAGCAGTCGACAGGTCAAAAACTATGGCTACACCTTC. The encoded protein is CASSRQVKNYGYTF.

The chain links TRBV3-1 (or the pseudogene TRBV3-2) to TRBJ1-2; 11 bases match TRBD1. The germline CDR1 and CDR2 sequences are LGHDT and YNNKEL (reference sequence). After removal of 1 base from V and 8 bases from J, the junction contained 6 bases not matched to a gene. The CDR3 extends over 15 amino acids. CDR3 coding DNA: TGTGCCAGCAGCCAAGGAGGGGGACAGGGGGTCGGCTACACCTTC. This translates into CASSQGGGQGVGYTF.

The chain employs TRBV15 and TRBJ1-1; D call uncertain. Germline CDR1 LNHNV, CDR2 YYDKDF (reference sequence). The V end was cut by 5 bases, the J end by 3 bases, with 13 bases between. The CDR3 spans 14 residues. CDR3 residues: CATSASRWDTEAFF. The CDR3 DNA reads as TGTGCCACCAGCGCCTCGCGGTGGGACACTGAAGCTTTCTTT.

The chain is built from TRBV3-1 (or the pseudogene TRBV3-2) and TRBJ2-3; a weak D match, TRBD1 (5 bases). The V end lost 4 bases, the J end lost 0 bases, and 20 bases lay between the germline ends. The length of the CDR3 is 18 residues. Looked up from germline, CDR1 is LGHDT and CDR2 is YNNKEL (reference sequence). CDR3 sequence (DNA): TGTGCCAGCAGCCCCCTTTGGTGGGGCCAAACTAGCACAGATACGCAGTATTTT. This codes for CASSPLWWGQTSTDTQYF.

The chain has TRBV7-8 and TRBJ2-1; 9 positions match TRBD2. CDR3 length: 16 amino acids. V lost 1 base and J lost 4; bases outside the gene matches: 5. Germline lookup yields CDR1 SGHVS and CDR2 FQNEAQ. The CDR3 DNA follows: TGTGCCAGCAGCTTAGACGGCGGGAGGGCGTACAATGAGCAGTTCTTC. It is translated as CASSLDGGRAYNEQFF.

This rearrangement joins TRBV2 to TRBJ1-2; D ambiguous. CDR1 and CDR2 from the germline V gene are SNHLY and FYNNEI. V was shortened by 1 base and J by 1 base, with 13 bases between the two germline ends. The CDR3 extends over 16 amino acids. CDR3 nucleotides: TGTGCCAGCAGTGAAGACGCCAGGCGAATTAACTATGGCTACACCTTC. It yields the protein CASSEDARRINYGYTF.

This clone was seen only a few times. The V call is TRBV5-5, the J call TRBJ1-2; a weak D match, TRBD1 (5 bases). V lost 0 bases, J lost 8 bases, and 17 bases lay in between. CDR1 is SGHKS, CDR2 YYEKEE, per germline (reference sequence). CDR3 length: 15 residues. CDR3 loop: CASSLGIGGVAGYTF. The CDR3 DNA follows: TGTGCCAGCAGCTTGGGTATCGGGGGAGTAGCAGGCTACACCTTC. Variable domain in full (rest from reference TRBV5-5 and TRBJ1-2): DAGVTQSPTHLIKTRGQQVTLRCSPISGHKSVSWYQQVLGQGPQFIFQYYEKEERGRGNFPDRFSARQFPNYSSELNVNALLLGDSALYLCASSLGIGGVAGYTFGSGTRLTVV.